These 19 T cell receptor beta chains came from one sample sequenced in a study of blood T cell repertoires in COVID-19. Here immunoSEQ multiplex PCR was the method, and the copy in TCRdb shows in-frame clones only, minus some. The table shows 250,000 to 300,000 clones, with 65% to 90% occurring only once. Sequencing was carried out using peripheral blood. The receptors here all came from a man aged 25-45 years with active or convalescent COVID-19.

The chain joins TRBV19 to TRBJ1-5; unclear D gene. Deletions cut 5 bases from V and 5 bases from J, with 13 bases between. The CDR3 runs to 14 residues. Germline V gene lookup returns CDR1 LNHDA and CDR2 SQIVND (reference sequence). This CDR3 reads CASSVERFYQPQHF. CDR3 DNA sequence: TGTGCCAGTAGTGTTGAACGGTTTTATCAGCCCCAGCATTTT.

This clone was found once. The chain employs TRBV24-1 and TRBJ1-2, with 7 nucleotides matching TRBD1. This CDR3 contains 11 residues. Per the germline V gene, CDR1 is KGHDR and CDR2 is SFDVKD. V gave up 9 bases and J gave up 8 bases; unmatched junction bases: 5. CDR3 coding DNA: TGTGCCACCGGACAGGTAGCCGGCTACACCTTC. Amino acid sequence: CATGQVAGYTF.

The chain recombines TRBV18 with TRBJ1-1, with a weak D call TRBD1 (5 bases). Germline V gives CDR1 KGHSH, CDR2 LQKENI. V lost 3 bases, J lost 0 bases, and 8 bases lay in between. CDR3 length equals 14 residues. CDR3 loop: CASSPRTMNTEAFF. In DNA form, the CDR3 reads TGTGCCAGCTCACCGCGGACAATGAACACTGAAGCTTTCTTT.

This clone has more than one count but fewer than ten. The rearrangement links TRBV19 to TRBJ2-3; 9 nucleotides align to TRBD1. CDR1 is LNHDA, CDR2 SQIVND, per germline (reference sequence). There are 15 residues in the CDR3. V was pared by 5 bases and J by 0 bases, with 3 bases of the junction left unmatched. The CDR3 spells CASSRTGESTDTQYF. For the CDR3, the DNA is TGTGCCAGTAGTCGGACAGGGGAAAGCACAGATACGCAGTATTTT.

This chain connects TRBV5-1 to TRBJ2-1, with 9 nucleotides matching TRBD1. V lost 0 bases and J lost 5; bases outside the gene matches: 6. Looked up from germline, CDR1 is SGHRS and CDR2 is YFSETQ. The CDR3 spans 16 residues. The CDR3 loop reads CASSLGPGQGNNEQFF. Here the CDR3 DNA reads TGCGCCAGCAGCTTGGGACCGGGACAGGGCAACAATGAGCAGTTCTTC.

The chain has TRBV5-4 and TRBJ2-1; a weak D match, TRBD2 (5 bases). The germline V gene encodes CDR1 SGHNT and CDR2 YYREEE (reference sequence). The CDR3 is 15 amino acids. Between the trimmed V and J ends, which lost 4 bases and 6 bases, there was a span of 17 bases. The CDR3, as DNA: TGTGCCAGCAGCCTCAACTCGGGGTTCGGCAATGAGCAGTTCTTC. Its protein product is CASSLNSGFGNEQFF.

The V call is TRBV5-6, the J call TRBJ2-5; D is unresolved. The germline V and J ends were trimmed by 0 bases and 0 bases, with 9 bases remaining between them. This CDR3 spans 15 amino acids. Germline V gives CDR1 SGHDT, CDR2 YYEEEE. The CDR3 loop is CASSLGHPYQETQYF. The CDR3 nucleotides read TGTGCCAGCAGCTTGGGACACCCGTACCAAGAGACCCAGTACTTC. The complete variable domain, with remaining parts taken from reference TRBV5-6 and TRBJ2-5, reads DAGVTQSPTHLIKTRGQQVTLRCSPKSGHDTVSWYQQALGQGPQFIFQYYEEEERQRGNFPDRFSGHQFPNYSSELNVNALLLGDSALYLCASSLGHPYQETQYFGPGTRLLVL.

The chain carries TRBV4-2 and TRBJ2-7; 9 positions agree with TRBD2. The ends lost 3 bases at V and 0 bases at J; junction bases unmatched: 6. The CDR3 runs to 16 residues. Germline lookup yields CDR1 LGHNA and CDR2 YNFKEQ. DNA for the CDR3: TGTGCCAGCAGCCATTATAGCGGGGGCGTCTCCTACGAGCAGTACTTC. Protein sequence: CASSHYSGGVSYEQYF.

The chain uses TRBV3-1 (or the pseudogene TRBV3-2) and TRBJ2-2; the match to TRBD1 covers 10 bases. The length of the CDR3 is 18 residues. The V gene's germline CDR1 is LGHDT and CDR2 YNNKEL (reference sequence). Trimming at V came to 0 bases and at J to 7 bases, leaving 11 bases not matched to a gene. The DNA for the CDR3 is TGTGCCAGCAGCCAAGAGACAGGGGGCGTTTCCGGCGTCGGGGAGCTGTTTTTT. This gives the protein CASSQETGGVSGVGELFF.

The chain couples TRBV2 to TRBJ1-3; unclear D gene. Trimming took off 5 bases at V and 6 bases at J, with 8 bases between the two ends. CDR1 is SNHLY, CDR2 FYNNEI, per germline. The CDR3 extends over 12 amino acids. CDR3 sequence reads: CASSRTQNTIYF. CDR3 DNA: TGTGCCAGCAGTCGAACTCAAAACACCATATATTTT.

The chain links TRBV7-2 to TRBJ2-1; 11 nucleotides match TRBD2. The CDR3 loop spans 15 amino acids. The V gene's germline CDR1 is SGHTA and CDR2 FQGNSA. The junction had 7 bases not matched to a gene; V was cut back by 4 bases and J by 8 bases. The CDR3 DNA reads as TGTGCCAGCAGCTATAAGACTAGCGGGGCCCATGAGCAGTTCTTC. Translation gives CASSYKTSGAHEQFF.

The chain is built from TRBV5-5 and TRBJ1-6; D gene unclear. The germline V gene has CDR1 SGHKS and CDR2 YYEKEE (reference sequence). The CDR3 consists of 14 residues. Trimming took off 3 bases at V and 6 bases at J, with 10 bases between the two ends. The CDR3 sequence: CASSWEGTNSPLHF. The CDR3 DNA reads TGTGCCAGCAGCTGGGAGGGAACTAATTCACCCCTCCACTTT.

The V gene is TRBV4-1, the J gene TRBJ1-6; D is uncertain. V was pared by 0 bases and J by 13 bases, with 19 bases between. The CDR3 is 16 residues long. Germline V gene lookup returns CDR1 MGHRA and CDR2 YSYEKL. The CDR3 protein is CASSQDSSENPIPLHF. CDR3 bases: TGCGCCAGCAGCCAAGATTCAAGCGAAAATCCAATCCCCCTCCACTTT.

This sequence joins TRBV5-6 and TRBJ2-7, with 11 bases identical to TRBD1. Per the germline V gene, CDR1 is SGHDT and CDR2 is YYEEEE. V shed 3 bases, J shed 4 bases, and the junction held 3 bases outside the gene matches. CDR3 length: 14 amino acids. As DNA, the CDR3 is TGTGCCAGCAGCTGGGGACAGGGGGAGTACGAGCAGTACTTC. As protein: CASSWGQGEYEQYF.

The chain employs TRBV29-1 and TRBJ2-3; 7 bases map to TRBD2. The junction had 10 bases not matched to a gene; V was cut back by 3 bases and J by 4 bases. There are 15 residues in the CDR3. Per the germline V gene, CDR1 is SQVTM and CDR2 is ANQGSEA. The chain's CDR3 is CSVDEEASGPDTQYF. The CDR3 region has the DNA TGCAGCGTTGATGAAGAGGCTAGCGGCCCAGATACGCAGTATTTT.

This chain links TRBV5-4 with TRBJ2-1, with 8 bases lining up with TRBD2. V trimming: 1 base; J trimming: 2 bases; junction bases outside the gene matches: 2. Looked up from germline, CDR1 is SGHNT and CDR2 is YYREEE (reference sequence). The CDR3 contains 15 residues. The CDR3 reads CASSLSSGAYNEQFF. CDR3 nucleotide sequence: TGTGCCAGCAGCTTGAGTAGCGGGGCCTACAATGAGCAGTTCTTC.

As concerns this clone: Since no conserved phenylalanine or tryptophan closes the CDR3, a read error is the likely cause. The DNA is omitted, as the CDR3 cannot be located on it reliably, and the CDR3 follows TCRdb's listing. The CDR3: CASRRGQEEAVY. V gene TRBV2 combines with J gene TRBJ1-1; the tabulated D call, TRBD1, remains unverified against the DNA. The germline gives CDR1 SNHLY, CDR2 FYNNEI. The length of the CDR3 is 12 amino acids, counting both ends.

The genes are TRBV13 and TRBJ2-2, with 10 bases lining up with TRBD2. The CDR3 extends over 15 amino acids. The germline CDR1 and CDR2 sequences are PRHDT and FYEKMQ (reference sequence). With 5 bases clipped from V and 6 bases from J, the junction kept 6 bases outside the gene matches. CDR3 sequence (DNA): TGTGCCAGCAGCGAGGAGCGGGGGGGCCCCGGGGAGCTGTTTTTT. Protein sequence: CASSEERGGPGELFF.

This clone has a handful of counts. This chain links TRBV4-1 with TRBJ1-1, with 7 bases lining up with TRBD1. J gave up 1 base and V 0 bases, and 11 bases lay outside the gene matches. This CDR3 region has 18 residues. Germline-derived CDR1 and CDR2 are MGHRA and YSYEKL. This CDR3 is CASSQDQDRRGWNTEAFF. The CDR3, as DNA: TGCGCCAGCAGCCAAGATCAGGACAGGAGAGGTTGGAACACTGAAGCTTTCTTT.